This note documents a single T cell receptor beta chain sequence. Its antigen remains unidentified. No much larger clone exists at a distance of one base, and base qualities are not known. The data were obtained in a study of CD8 T cells in Susac syndrome (dated by TCRdb to the late 2010s). Broadly, across the study: Repertoire sequencing was used to test whether CD8+ T cell activation and differentiation in Susac syndrome was antigen driven. The clonality of the CD8+ T cell repertoire was compared across about a dozen healthy donors, around 14 Susac syndrome patients and roughly 15 multiple sclerosis patients.

RNA was extracted with the RNeasy kit and roughly 0.45 to 1 ug was reverse transcribed using random hexamers. The immunoSEQ multiplex PCR assay, which covers 54 Vbeta and 13 Jbeta segments, was used to amplify TCR beta CDR3 regions. Bias from PCR amplification was corrected by using a synthetic template baseline for primer optimization and for computational correction. Turning to the authors' computational methods: Reads were annotated to V, D and J genes per IMGT and analyzed with immunoSEQ Analyzer, keeping only productive sequences. Clonality was calculated as one minus the Shannon entropy normalized by log2 of the number of productive unique sequences. For each patient and control, public and private clones were evaluated within the 100 most prevalent clones. Susac-specific clones were defined as absent from healthy and MS cohorts, around 980 published viral clones and other ImmuneACCESS disease sequences. The public sequencing data were trimmed at Q25 with fastp and processed into clonotypes with MiXCR by TCRdb, which kept only in-frame beta chains. A single entry per CDR3 protein holds the most common genes and DNA from its merged rows. None of the V and J calls come from the authors' own analysis; TCRdb made them. This sample lists some 200,000 distinct CDR3 sequences; approximately 90% were detected once. Jointly, the top ten make up about 0.12% of the sample.

Study-wide findings and limitations: The number of individuals in the TCR sequencing and HLA analysis was recognized as being relatively small.

V loses 1 base of germline sequence and J loses 3 bases, and the interval between the two ends is 12 bases. Looking up the germline V gene yields CDR1 MNHNS and CDR2 SASEGT. From the cysteine through the phenylalanine, the CDR3 covers 15 amino acids. The only DNA kept is the CDR3, 45 bases in frame from the first base. High-throughput TCR beta sequencing profiled peripheral blood CD8+ and CD4+ T cells from healthy donors, Susac syndrome patients and multiple sclerosis patients. The multiple sclerosis controls were treatment-naive patients who had stable or active relapsing-remitting disease and met the revised McDonald criteria. Bulk CD8+ and CD4+ T cells were purified by magnetic negative isolation, whereas CD8+ TEMRA cells were enriched by FACS. Blood was collected in EDTA tubes and processed within 24 hours, with PBMCs isolated through density gradient centrifugation. PBMCs destined for TCR sequencing were cryopreserved in liquid nitrogen and later thawed in a 37 °C water bath. A purity of at least 90% was achieved for sorted or isolated CD4+, CD8+ and CD8+ TEMRA cells.

The chain couples TRBV6-1 to TRBJ1-2, and possibly TRBD1, on 5 matching bases. This TCR came from a human donor with multiple sclerosis. Source material: CD8+ T cells from PBMCs. The sequenced DNA: TGTGCCAGCAGTGAAGGGTCAGGGTCGGACTATGGCTACACCTTC. Its translation reads: CASSEGSGSDYGYTF.